A selection of T cell receptor beta chains follows, all from one sample in a study of blood T cell repertoires in COVID-19. Sequenced by immunoSEQ multiplex PCR; TCRdb stores in-frame clones only, minus some. This sample carries 120,000 to 150,000 clones, roughly 89% of them seen once, and the ten largest clones take 8% to 9%. Sequenced: peripheral blood. Receptor source: a woman aged 45-59 years with active or convalescent COVID-19. Each CDR3 is given without its conserved first and last residue. The order of the fields is J gene, V gene, CDR3 protein.

TRBJ1-6,TRBV4-1,ASSQGQGGDRGTYNSPLH
TRBJ1-2,TRBV30,AWRPSNRVTYGYT
TRBJ2-7,TRBV5-1,ASSLDLGPIYEQY
TRBJ1-3,TRBV12-3/TRBV12-4,ASMRAGNTIY
TRBJ1-2,TRBV18,ASSPPTGYGYT
TRBJ2-7,TRBV27,ASRSGGAGSYEQY
TRBJ1-2,TRBV4-3,ASSQDGQGQGYT
TRBJ2-7,TRBV7-2,ASSLDVRSGYEQY
TRBJ2-3,TRBV24-1,ATSDETSTDTQY
TRBJ1-1,TRBV5-1,ASSQDTPNTEAF
TRBJ2-4,TRBV15,ATSRVWTGGIGQY
TRBJ1-1,TRBV5-1,ASSLASAGGTEAF
TRBJ2-7,TRBV24-1,ATSGLQGNEQY
TRBJ1-5,TRBV6-5,ASSSRGVNQPQH
TRBJ1-1,TRBV12-3/TRBV12-4,ASSGGLVGAF
TRBJ1-3,TRBV6-1,ASSEGQFSGNTIY
TRBJ2-7,TRBV4-2,ASSQGLAGAYEQY
TRBJ2-1,TRBV28,ASSSPGSGRGYEQF
TRBJ2-7,TRBV12-3/TRBV12-4,ASSRLYEQY
TRBJ2-5,TRBV25-1,ASSEGAGGPRETQY
TRBJ2-1,TRBV9,ASSLDIQSYNEQF
TRBJ1-2,TRBV6-5,ASSPGAGYT
TRBJ1-1,TRBV2,ASTLRTGLNTEAF
TRBJ1-6,TRBV6-2/TRBV6-3,ASSYSRTGGFSPLH
TRBJ1-6,TRBV7-2,ASSKPTGTGSSPLH
TRBJ2-3,TRBV10-3,ATVSGNTDTQY
TRBJ1-5,TRBV20-1,SASSTVNQPQH
TRBJ1-5,TRBV28,ATLPSGPNQPQH